The 2 T cell receptor beta chains reported below all come from one sample, sequenced in a study of blood T cell repertoires in COVID-19. The protocol was immunoSEQ multiplex PCR, while the TCRdb copy is restricted to in-frame clones and leaves out a portion. The sample records fewer than 45,000 clones, over 90% being singletons. Sequencing was carried out using peripheral blood. These TCRs come from a man aged 55 to 70 with active or convalescent COVID-19.

The chain has TRBV7-9 and TRBJ2-6; D unresolved. The CDR3 totals 15 residues. Germline loops: CDR1 SEHNR, CDR2 FQNEAQ (reference sequence). The V end lost 6 bases, the J end lost 0 bases, and 9 bases lay between the germline ends. This CDR3 is CASRPSFSGANVLTF. Here the CDR3 DNA reads TGTGCCAGCAGGCCTAGTTTCTCTGGGGCCAACGTCCTGACTTTC.

The CDR3 DNA follows: TGCGCCAGCAGCCCGGGACTAGCGGGGGGTGATACGCAGTATTTT. It specifies CASSPGLAGGDTQYF. The genes are TRBV5-1 and TRBJ2-3, with 15 bases fitting TRBD2. V shed 4 bases and J 6 bases; nucleotides not matched to a gene: 3. The germline V gene encodes CDR1 SGHRS and CDR2 YFSETQ. There are 15 residues in the CDR3. The variable domain in full, completed from reference TRBV5-1 and TRBJ2-3, reads KAGVTQTPRYLIKTRGQQVTLSCSPISGHRSVSWYQQTPGQGLQFLFEYFSETQRNKGNFPGRFSGRQFSNSRSEMNVSTLELGDSALYLCASSPGLAGGDTQYFGPGTRLTVL.